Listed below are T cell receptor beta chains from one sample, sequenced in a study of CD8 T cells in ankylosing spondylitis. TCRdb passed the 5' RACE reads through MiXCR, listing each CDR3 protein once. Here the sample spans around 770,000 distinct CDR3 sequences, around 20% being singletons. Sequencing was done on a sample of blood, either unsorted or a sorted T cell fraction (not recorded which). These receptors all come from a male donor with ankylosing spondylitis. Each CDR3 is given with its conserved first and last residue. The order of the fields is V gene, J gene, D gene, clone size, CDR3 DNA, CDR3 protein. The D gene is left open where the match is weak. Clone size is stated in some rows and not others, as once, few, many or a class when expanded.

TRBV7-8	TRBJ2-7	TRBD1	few	TGTGCCAGCAGCGCCACCCCGACAGGGTTGAACGAGCAGTACTTC	CASSATPTGLNEQYF
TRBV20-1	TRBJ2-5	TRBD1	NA	TGCAGTGCTAGAAGGGTCCCGGGGACAGGGGGTTCCTCCGCAGAGACCCAGTACTTC	CSARRVPGTGGSSAETQYF
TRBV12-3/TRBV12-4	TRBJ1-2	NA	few	TGTGCCAGCAGTTTAGACGAGAACTATGGCTACACCTTC	CASSLDENYGYTF
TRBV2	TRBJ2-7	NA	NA	TGTGCCAGCGGAAGACCGGGACCAGGGGACTACGAGCAGTACTTC	CASGRPGPGDYEQYF
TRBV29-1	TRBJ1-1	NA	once	TGCAGCGTTGAAGATGGGGCTGAAGCTTTCTTT	CSVEDGAEAFF
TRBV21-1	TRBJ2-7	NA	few	TGTGCCAGCAGCTCCCTCGGGGGTGGCAGATCCCAATACGAGCAGTACTTC	CASSSLGGGRSQYEQYF
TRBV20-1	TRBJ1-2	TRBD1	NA	TGCAGTGCTAGCCCTGGACAGGGGCTTTCTAACTATGGCTACACCTTC	CSASPGQGLSNYGYTF
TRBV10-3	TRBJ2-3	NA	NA	TGTGCCATCAGTGAGTCGAAAGGTTATAGCACAGATACGCAGTATTTT	CAISESKGYSTDTQYF
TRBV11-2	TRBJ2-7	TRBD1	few	TGTGCCAGCAGTCAAGGGGTCCTGGGACAGGCCTTCTCCTACGAGCAGTACTTC	CASSQGVLGQAFSYEQYF
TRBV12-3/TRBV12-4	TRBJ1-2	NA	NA	TGTGCCAGCAGTTTAAGAGACCTCTATGGCTACACCTTC	CASSLRDLYGYTF
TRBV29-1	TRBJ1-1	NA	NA	TGCAGCGCCCAACAGGGAATAGTGAACACTGAAGCTTTCTTT	CSAQQGIVNTEAFF
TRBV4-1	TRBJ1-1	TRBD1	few	TGCGCCAGCAGCCCCCAGACAGGGGGCAACACTGAAGCTTTCTTT	CASSPQTGGNTEAFF
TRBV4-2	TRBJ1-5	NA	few	TGTGCCAGCAGCCAAGAACAGAGCAATCAGCCCCAGCATTTT	CASSQEQSNQPQHF
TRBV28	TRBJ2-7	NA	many	TGTGCCAGCAGTTTACCTACAGCGGAGCCGACCTACGAGCAGTACTTC	CASSLPTAEPTYEQYF
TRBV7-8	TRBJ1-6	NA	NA	TGTGCCAGCAGCTCCGGAGGGGCCAATTATTCACCCCTCCACTTT	CASSSGGANYSPLHF
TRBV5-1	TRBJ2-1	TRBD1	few	TGCGCCAGCAGCATACAACAGGGGTCTACCTACAATGAGCAGTTCTTC	CASSIQQGSTYNEQFF
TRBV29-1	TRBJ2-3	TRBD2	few	TGCGGCGGCCGCGGGAGGGCCTCCGATACGCAGTATTTT	CGGRGRASDTQYF
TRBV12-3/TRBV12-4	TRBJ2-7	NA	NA	TGTGCCAGCACCTCCCCCGGGAGCACCTACGAGCAGTACTTC	CASTSPGSTYEQYF
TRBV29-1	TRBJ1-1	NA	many	TGCAGCGTTGCCAGGAACACTGAAGCTTTCTTT	CSVARNTEAFF
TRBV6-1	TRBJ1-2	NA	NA	TGTGCCAGCAGGCCGGACAGCGCCGGTCACTATGGCTACACCTTC	CASRPDSAGHYGYTF
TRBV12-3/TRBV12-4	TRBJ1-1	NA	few	TGTGCCAGCAGTCGCGGGTCAGCTGAAGCTTTCTTT	CASSRGSAEAFF
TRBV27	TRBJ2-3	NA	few	TGTGCCAGCAGTTTAGAGGGGGGGCCGAGCACAGATACGCAGTATTTT	CASSLEGGPSTDTQYF